Below, 30 T cell receptor beta chains from the same sample are listed, as sequenced in a study of T cells in Graves' hyperthyroidism and ophthalmopathy. There were TCR beta CDR3 regions amplified from RNA transcripts. First-round RT-PCR of the TCR CDR3 relied on the HTBI primer set. TCRdb re-called the multiplex PCR reads through MiXCR, storing one row per CDR3 protein. The profile covers 200,000 to 250,000 distinct CDR3 sequences, with roughly 17% appearing a single time and around 26% taken by the ten largest. The sequencing sample was made of blood. The source of these receptors is a young woman with Graves' ophthalmopathy.

The chain employs TRBV28 and TRBJ2-5, with TRBD2 identical over 9 bases. CDR1 is MDHEN, CDR2 SYDVKM, per germline. Losses at the gene ends were 3 bases for V and 3 bases for J; bases not matched to a gene: 2. The CDR3 has 14 amino acids. The DNA for the CDR3 is TGTGCCAGCAGTTTCATAGCGGGGGAAGAGACCCAGTACTTC. As protein: CASSFIAGEETQYF. Supplemented by reference TRBV28 and TRBJ2-5, the full variable domain reads DVKVTQSSRYLVKRTGEKVFLECVQDMDHENMFWYRQDPGLGLRLIYFSYDVKMKEKGDIPEGYSVSREKKERFSLILESASTNQTSMYLCASSFIAGEETQYFGPGTRLLVL.

Ten or more counts support this clonotype. The V gene is TRBV7-2, the J gene TRBJ2-5, with D maybe TRBD2 (7 bases). CDR3 length: 15 amino acids. V was cut by 1 base and J by 2 bases, with 11 bases left in between. CDR1 and CDR2 from the germline V gene are SGHTA and FQGNSA. The DNA of the CDR3 is TGTGCCAGCAGCTTAGGGGGAGGGGGGCAAGAGACCCAGTACTTC. Translated, it gives CASSLGGGGQETQYF.

This clonotype was observed at least ten times. CDR3 DNA: TGTGCCAGCACTCCGAGGGCTGGAAACACCATATATTTT. As protein: CASTPRAGNTIYF. The V and J genes are TRBV12-3 or TRBV12-4 and TRBJ1-3, with D unclear. The CDR3 is 13 residues long. Trimming took 7 bases from V and 2 from J, leaving 9 bases between them.

This clonotype was seen repeatedly, ten times or more. The chain combines TRBV5-5 with TRBJ2-2, with 8 bases that match TRBD1. The CDR3 loop spans 16 amino acids. V shed 4 bases, J shed 7 bases, and the junction held 12 bases outside the gene matches. Germline CDR1 is SGHKS and CDR2 is YYEKEE (reference sequence). The CDR3 sequence: CASSVTSDRGDGELFF. As DNA, the CDR3 is TGTGCCAGCAGCGTGACAAGCGACAGGGGCGACGGGGAGCTGTTTTTT.

This clonotype showed up many times. The chain couples TRBV7-9 to TRBJ2-5, with TRBD2 matching over 8 bases. The V gene's germline CDR1 is SEHNR and CDR2 FQNEAQ (reference sequence). Losses at the gene ends were 6 bases for V and 7 bases for J; bases not matched to a gene: 10. There are 14 residues in the CDR3. CDR3 in amino acids: CASSSSGPTGTQYF. The CDR3 DNA sequence: TGTGCCAGCAGTTCTAGCGGGCCCACGGGGACCCAGTACTTC.

This clonotype came up many times. V gene TRBV18 combines with J gene TRBJ1-1, with D hard to call. The CDR3 covers 11 residues. The V gene lost 5 bases and the J gene lost 2 bases, with 3 bases spanning the gap. Germline CDR1 and CDR2: KGHSH and LQKENI. Here the CDR3 DNA reads TGTGCCAGCTCAGGAAACACTGAAGCTTTCTTT. Residues: CASSGNTEAFF.

This clonotype showed up many times. The chain has TRBV11-3 and TRBJ1-1; D remains ambiguous. In germline, CDR1 is SGHNT, CDR2 YENEEA. The CDR3 runs 12 residues. V lost 1 base and J lost 7, with 7 bases in between. The CDR3: CASSLGEFEAFF. The CDR3 bases are TGTGCCAGCAGCTTAGGAGAGTTTGAAGCTTTCTTT.

V and J are TRBV9 and TRBJ2-5; 9 nucleotides align to TRBD2. The V gene's germline CDR1 is SGDLS and CDR2 YYNGEE. V was pared by 4 bases and J by 2 bases, with 6 bases of the junction left unmatched. The CDR3 length is 15 residues. CDR3 sequence (DNA): TGTGCCAGCAGCCCTAGCGGGAATCGACAAGAGACCCAGTACTTC. Protein product: CASSPSGNRQETQYF.

This clonotype was recorded at least ten times. V and J are TRBV20-1 and TRBJ2-1; D call uncertain. Trimming removed 6 bases from V and 3 bases from J, with 6 bases in between. Germline values: CDR1 DFQATT, CDR2 SNEGSKA (reference sequence). The CDR3 is 11 amino acids. The CDR3 DNA sequence: TGCAGTGCACCAATCTACAATGAGCAGTTCTTC. The encoded protein is CSAPIYNEQFF.

This clonotype was seen repeatedly, ten times or more. The genes are TRBV30 and TRBJ1-1; no definite D call. The CDR3 is made up of 14 amino acids. Germline V gene data show CDR1 as GTSNPN and CDR2 as SVGIG (reference sequence). Trimming stripped 5 bases from V and 0 bases from J, with 13 bases between. In DNA form, the CDR3 reads TGTGCCTGGGGACCGGGCCGTATGAACACTGAAGCTTTCTTT. The encoded protein is CAWGPGRMNTEAFF. Full variable domain (outside the CDR3, taken from reference TRBV30 and TRBJ1-1): SQTIHQWPATLVQPVGSPLSLECTVEGTSNPNLYWYRQAAGRGLQLLFYSVGIGQISSEVPQNLSASRPQDRQFILSSKKLLLSDSGFYLCAWGPGRMNTEAFFGQGTRLTVV.

Many counts were recorded for this clonotype. V and J are TRBV2 and TRBJ2-3, with D possibly matching TRBD2 (7 bases). The CDR3 has 16 amino acids. V was pared by 4 bases and J by 3 bases, with 17 bases between. CDR1 is SNHLY, CDR2 FYNNEI, per germline. CDR3 amino acids: CASSGAAGASTDTQYF. For the CDR3, the DNA is TGTGCCAGCAGTGGAGCCGCGGGGGCGTCAACAGATACGCAGTATTTT.

V is TRBV13 and J is TRBJ2-1; 9 nucleotides line up with TRBD1. V lost 6 bases and J lost 4; bases outside the gene matches: 10. The CDR3 length is 16 residues. The germline V gene encodes CDR1 PRHDT and CDR2 FYEKMQ (reference sequence). CDR3 region: CASSENPGTGYNEQFF. The CDR3, as DNA: TGTGCCAGCAGTGAAAACCCCGGGACAGGGTACAATGAGCAGTTCTTC.

This clonotype was counted ten times or more. CDR3 loop: CASSSIAGGPYEQYF. CDR3 sequence (DNA): TGTGCCAGCAGCTCGATAGCGGGAGGCCCCTACGAGCAGTACTTC. The V and J genes are TRBV7-2 and TRBJ2-7; 10 bases are shared with TRBD2. This CDR3 comprises 15 residues. Germline values: CDR1 SGHTA, CDR2 FQGNSA. The J segment lost 2 bases and the V segment lost 4 bases, leaving 5 bases of the junction unmatched.

This clonotype was recorded a few times. A read error may explain this, as a much larger clone is one base away. The CDR3 sequence is CASSPPGGESEACF. Written as DNA, the CDR3 is TGTGCCAGCAGTCCCCCCGGGGGGGAATCCGAAGCTTGCTTT. V is TRBV12-3 or TRBV12-4 and J is TRBJ1-1; possibly TRBD1 for D (5 bases). CDR3 size: 14 residues.

At least ten counts were recorded for this clonotype. The rearrangement joins TRBV6-5 to TRBJ2-1; tentatively, D is TRBD1 or TRBD2 (5 bases each). There are 15 residues in the CDR3. Trimming left V 2 bases short and J 1 base short, with 9 bases between. CDR1 is MNHEY, CDR2 SVGAGI, per germline. The CDR3 DNA is TGTGCCAGCAGTTACGAGGGGTCGTCCTACAATGAGCAGTTCTTC. Amino acids: CASSYEGSSYNEQFF.

Ten or more counts support this clonotype. V and J are TRBV5-1 and TRBJ2-7; 8 bases agree with TRBD2. This CDR3 comprises 14 residues. Germline CDR1 is SGHRS and CDR2 is YFSETQ. V gave up 4 bases and J gave up 2 bases; unmatched junction bases: 5. CDR3: CASSDPGLAYEQYF. The CDR3 region has the DNA TGCGCCAGCAGCGACCCGGGACTAGCCTACGAGCAGTACTTC. The full variable domain, in which reference TRBV5-1 and TRBJ2-7 provide the parts outside the CDR3, is KAGVTQTPRYLIKTRGQQVTLSCSPISGHRSVSWYQQTPGQGLQFLFEYFSETQRNKGNFPGRFSGRQFSNSRSEMNVSTLELGDSALYLCASSDPGLAYEQYFGPGTRLTVT.

This clonotype was detected many times. The chain links TRBV28 to TRBJ1-2, with TRBD1 identical over 9 bases. Germline trimming cut 6 bases from V and 3 bases from J; bases unmatched to any gene: 14. Germline CDR1 and CDR2: MDHEN and SYDVKM. The CDR3 loop spans 17 amino acids. The CDR3 loop reads CASSSQTGTGYDYGYTF. The CDR3 nucleotides read TGTGCCAGCAGCTCTCAAACCGGGACAGGGTATGACTATGGCTACACCTTC.

This clonotype was counted between two and nine times. V and J are TRBV12-3 or TRBV12-4 and TRBJ2-7; TRBD1 matches 10 bases. The CDR3 has 16 residues. V was pared by 5 bases and J by 3 bases, with 10 bases of the junction left unmatched. The CDR3 sequence is CASSGRQGAKVYEQYF. CDR3 bases: TGTGCCAGCAGTGGGAGACAGGGGGCCAAGGTCTACGAGCAGTACTTC.

At least ten counts were recorded for this clonotype. V and J are TRBV5-6 and TRBJ1-4, with 7 bases aligning to TRBD1. Germline V gives CDR1 SGHDT, CDR2 YYEEEE. The J segment lost 4 bases and the V segment lost 3 bases, leaving 6 bases of the junction unmatched. The CDR3 consists of 15 residues. CDR3: CASSWRQGINEKLFF. The CDR3 coding sequence is TGTGCCAGCAGCTGGAGACAGGGAATTAATGAAAAACTGTTTTTT. The full variable domain, rest sourced from reference TRBV5-6 and TRBJ1-4, is DAGVTQSPTHLIKTRGQQVTLRCSPKSGHDTVSWYQQALGQGPQFIFQYYEEEERQRGNFPDRFSGHQFPNYSSELNVNALLLGDSALYLCASSWRQGINEKLFFGSGTQLSVL.

This clonotype was observed many times. The chain recombines TRBV4-1 with TRBJ2-5; 8 positions match TRBD1. The germline V gene has CDR1 MGHRA and CDR2 YSYEKL. Germline trimming cut 1 base from V and 5 bases from J; bases unmatched to any gene: 6. This CDR3 comprises 15 residues. The CDR3 reads CASSQVTGGWETQYF. Here the CDR3 DNA reads TGCGCCAGCAGCCAAGTAACAGGGGGGTGGGAGACCCAGTACTTC.

This clonotype was observed many times. V usage is TRBV6-1 and J usage is TRBJ2-7, with TRBD1 matching 8 bases. V lost 5 bases, J lost 1 base, and 1 base stayed unmatched. This CDR3 contains 13 residues. Germline V lookup: CDR1 MNHNS, CDR2 SASEGT. The DNA of the CDR3 is TGTGCCAGCAGTCGACAGGGGTCCTACGAGCAGTACTTC. Its protein product is CASSRQGSYEQYF.

This clonotype was seen a few times. V usage is TRBV14 and J usage is TRBJ2-7; weak D call: TRBD2 (5 bases). The CDR3 is 15 residues long. V was cut by 1 base and J by 4 bases, with 14 bases left in between. The germline gives CDR1 SGHDN, CDR2 FVKESK. The CDR3 protein is CASSQVRGPGYEQYF. In DNA, the CDR3 is TGTGCCAGCAGCCAAGTACGAGGGCCGGGATACGAGCAGTACTTC.

This clonotype was recorded at least ten times. The CDR3 loop reads CASSRQVTSTDTQYF. The CDR3 DNA is TGCGCCAGCAGCCGACAAGTCACTAGCACAGATACGCAGTATTTT. The V gene is TRBV5-1, the J gene TRBJ2-3; D is uncertain. The CDR3 runs 15 residues. Germline V gives CDR1 SGHRS, CDR2 YFSETQ. Trimming removed 4 bases from V and 0 bases from J, with 12 bases in between.

The genes are TRBV28 and TRBJ2-3, with D hard to call. The V end was cut by 1 base, the J end by 2 bases, with 13 bases between. The CDR3 covers 16 residues. From germline, CDR1 is MDHEN and CDR2 SYDVKM. The CDR3 is CASSLLGRTNTDTQYF. The CDR3 bases are TGTGCCAGCAGTTTATTGGGTAGGACCAACACAGATACGCAGTATTTT.

Points on this clonotype: Possible read error: a much larger clone is one base away. J is TRBJ2-1 and V is TRBV20-1; D gene unclear. With the DNA end fitting TRBJ2-7 better, the J assignment may be wrong. The CDR3 is made up of 14 amino acids. Germline lookup yields CDR1 DFQATT and CDR2 SNEGSKA (reference sequence). CDR3: CSARDRWPNNEQYF. CDR3 DNA: TGCAGTGCTAGAGATCGATGGCCAAACAATGAGCAGTACTTC.

This clonotype has at least ten counts. The chain links TRBV9 to TRBJ1-1; D is undetermined. V lost 0 bases and J 0 bases, leaving 6 bases between the germline ends. The CDR3 contains 14 residues. Germline V gene data show CDR1 as SGDLS and CDR2 as YYNGEE. The CDR3 loop reads CASSVGSMNTEAFF. CDR3 coding DNA: TGTGCCAGCAGCGTAGGATCTATGAACACTGAAGCTTTCTTT.

With regard to this clonotype: A much larger clonotype is one base distant, so this may be a read error. CDR3 region: CASSATSQGSYGQYF. The CDR3 DNA reads as TGTGCCAGCAGTGCGACCTCACAGGGGTCCTACGGGCAGTACTTC. The V call is TRBV6-1, the J call TRBJ2-7, with 7 bases that match TRBD1. The CDR3 spans 15 residues. Per germline, CDR1 MNHNS and CDR2 SASEGT.

This clonotype was seen repeatedly, ten times or more. J is TRBJ2-3 and V is TRBV20-1; 11 nucleotides align to TRBD2. Germline trimming cut 0 bases from V and 4 bases from J; bases unmatched to any gene: 9. The CDR3 spans 17 residues. Germline lookup yields CDR1 DFQATT and CDR2 SNEGSKA (reference sequence). CDR3 sequence reads: CSARDIFSGGAADTQYF. The CDR3 DNA follows: TGCAGTGCTAGAGACATCTTTAGCGGGGGGGCCGCAGATACGCAGTATTTT.

There are many counts of this clonotype. This rearrangement joins TRBV29-1 to TRBJ1-4; D call uncertain. Germline CDR1 is SQVTM and CDR2 is ANQGSEA. Deletions cut 4 bases from V and 5 bases from J, with 14 bases between. The CDR3 is 14 amino acids. The CDR3 protein is CSVVLAETNEKLFF. In nucleotides, the CDR3 is TGCAGCGTTGTGCTCGCTGAGACGAATGAAAAACTGTTTTTT.

This clonotype was counted ten times or more. The chain recombines TRBV27 with TRBJ2-7; D is perhaps TRBD1 or TRBD2 (6 bases each). The V end lost 5 bases, the J end lost 7 bases, and 18 bases lay between the germline ends. The germline gives CDR1 MNHEY, CDR2 SMNVEV (reference sequence). The CDR3 contains 14 residues. The CDR3 DNA reads TGTGCCAGCAGTCGCGAGGGGGGCGCGAGAGAGCAGTACTTC. It is translated as CASSREGGAREQYF.